Presented here are 28 T cell receptor beta chains from one specimen sequenced in a study of T cell repertoires in cytomegalovirus infection (dated by TCRdb to 2018 to 2020). The instrument was an Illumina HiSeq 1500. Clones were called with MiXCR by TCRdb after fastp trimmed the public reads at Q25, and only in-frame beta chains were retained. When rows share a CDR3 protein, they turn into one entry using the most common DNA and genes. Across this sample there are approximately 500,000 distinct CDR3 sequences, with about 11% seen only once. Of the sample, roughly 10% falls within the top ten clones. Material: PBMCs. The source is a human donor in good health (CMV status not recorded). Some clones in this sample may be carry-over from other donors' samples.

This clonotype was found many times. The chain combines TRBV7-2 with TRBJ2-7, with TRBD1 as a possible D gene (6 bases). The germline V gene encodes CDR1 SGHTA and CDR2 FQGNSA. The CDR3 length is 14 residues. V dropped 3 bases and J dropped 3 bases, with 12 bases sitting between them. For the CDR3, the DNA is TGTGCCAGCAGCTTGGGGGACAACCACTACGAGCAGTACTTC. This gives the protein CASSLGDNHYEQYF.

The V and J genes are TRBV3-1 and TRBJ2-2; no clear D gene. The CDR3 is 14 amino acids. Germline CDR1 LGHDT, CDR2 YNNKEL (reference sequence). Deletions cut 2 bases from V and 2 bases from J, with 6 bases between. CDR3 nucleotides: TGTGCCAGCAGCCAACAAGTTAACACCGGGGAGCTGTTTTTT. It specifies CASSQQVNTGELFF.

There are a few counts of this clonotype. The rearrangement uses TRBV6-4 and TRBJ2-2; 8 nucleotides align to TRBD1. CDR3 length: 15 residues. V lost 6 bases, J lost 4 bases, and 7 bases stayed unmatched. CDR1 and CDR2 from the germline V gene are MRHNA and SNTAGT. In DNA, the CDR3 is TGTGCCAGCAGGGTAGACAGGGGCGGCACCGGGGAGCTGTTTTTT. This translates into CASRVDRGGTGELFF.

This clonotype has a count of ten or more. DNA for the CDR3: TGTGCCAGCAGTTACCTGGACAGGAGGGGCGGGGAGCTGTTTTTT. Translating it yields CASSYLDRRGGELFF. This chain links TRBV6-5 with TRBJ2-2; a possible D gene is TRBD1 (7 bases). Germline V CDR1 and CDR2: MNHEY, SVGAGI. Trimming removed 2 bases from V and 7 bases from J, with 14 bases in between. This CDR3 contains 15 residues.

As regards this clonotype: A much larger clone lies one base from this, so it may be a read error. V is TRBV15 and J is TRBJ1-5; weak D call: TRBD1 (6 bases). CDR1 and CDR2 from the germline V gene are LNHNV and YYDKDF (reference sequence). This CDR3 spans 15 amino acids. CDR3 loop: CATSRDDRSNRPQHF. CDR3 DNA: TGTGCCACCAGCAGAGACGACAGGAGTAATCGGCCCCAGCATTTT.

A single count supports this clonotype. The CDR3 loop reads CSATLDEKLFF. As DNA, the CDR3 is TGCAGTGCCACTTTAGATGAAAAACTGTTTTTT. This chain connects TRBV29-1 to TRBJ1-4; no clear D gene. The CDR3 is made up of 11 amino acids. Germline CDR1 SQVTM, CDR2 ANQGSEA. The variable domain in full, with the rest retrieved from reference TRBV29-1 and TRBJ1-4, is SAVISQKPSRDICQRGTSLTIQCQVDSQVTMMFWYRQQPGQSLTLIATANQGSEATYESGFVIDKFPISRPNLTFSTLTVSNMSPEDSSIYLCSATLDEKLFFGSGTQLSVL.

About this clonotype itself: This sequence may be a read error, since a much larger clone differs from it by one base. The rearrangement links TRBV10-3 to TRBJ2-5; D is possibly TRBD1 or TRBD2 (8 bases each). CDR3 length: 13 residues. CDR1 and CDR2 (germline): ENHRY, SYGVKD. Between the trimmed V and J ends, which lost 8 bases and 9 bases, there was a span of 19 bases. The CDR3: CAIARQGREAQYF. CDR3 DNA sequence: TGTGCCATCGCGAGACAGGGGCGGGAGGCCCAGTACTTC.

With regard to this clonotype: Relative to the germline gene, one junction end is altered; a read error may explain this. The chain is built from TRBV27 and TRBJ2-1; TRBD2 is a possible D gene (5 bases). This CDR3 has 14 amino acids. Germline CDR1 reads MNHEY; CDR2 reads SMNVEV (reference sequence). The CDR3, as DNA: TGTGGCAGCAGTTTAGGGAGCTCCTACAATGAGCAGTTCTTC. Amino acid sequence: CGSSLGSSYNEQFF.

Many counts were recorded for this clonotype. The V gene is TRBV20-1, the J gene TRBJ2-7, with TRBD2 identical over 8 bases. Germline CDR1 is DFQATT and CDR2 is SNEGSKA (reference sequence). The CDR3 runs to 14 residues. The trim removed 5 bases at V and 3 bases at J, leaving 9 bases unmatched. CDR3 nucleotides: TGCAGTGCTTACACTAGCGGAACCTTCTACGAGCAGTACTTC. Amino acid sequence: CSAYTSGTFYEQYF.

The chain joins TRBV12-5 to TRBJ1-2; TRBD1 agrees at 7 bases. CDR1 is LGHNT, CDR2 FRNRAP, per germline. Losses at the gene ends were 4 bases for V and 8 bases for J; bases not matched to a gene: 10. This CDR3 is 14 amino acids long. CDR3 DNA: TGTGCTAGTGGTTACAGGGGCCGGAATGGCGGCTACACCTTC. Its translation is CASGYRGRNGGYTF.

This clonotype was picked up many times. The CDR3 DNA reads as TGTGCCAGCTCACGACAGGTTTACAATGAGCAGTTCTTC. Protein product: CASSRQVYNEQFF. J is TRBJ2-1 and V is TRBV7-2; possibly TRBD1 for D (6 bases). V was clipped by 8 bases and J by 4 bases, with 12 bases between them. The germline V gene encodes CDR1 SGHTA and CDR2 FQGNSA. The CDR3 runs to 13 residues.

This clonotype has a count of ten or more. The chain uses TRBV12-3 or TRBV12-4 and TRBJ2-1, with 15 positions matching TRBD2. The CDR3 spans 16 residues. The junction had 3 bases not matched to a gene; V was cut back by 2 bases and J by 7 bases. The CDR3 loop is CASSLQGLAGGNEQFF. As DNA, the CDR3 is TGTGCCAGCAGTTTACAGGGACTAGCGGGGGGTAATGAGCAGTTCTTC.

This clonotype occurred a few times. V usage is TRBV5-5 and J usage is TRBJ1-2; a weak D match, TRBD1 (6 bases). Trimming took 0 bases from V and 4 from J, leaving 13 bases between them. Per the germline V gene, CDR1 is SGHKS and CDR2 is YYEKEE (reference sequence). The CDR3 runs to 15 residues. CDR3: CASSLATDSFYGYTF. The CDR3 nucleotides read TGTGCCAGCAGCTTGGCAACGGACAGCTTCTATGGCTACACCTTC. The entire variable domain, with the rest obtained from reference TRBV5-5 and TRBJ1-2, is as follows: DAGVTQSPTHLIKTRGQQVTLRCSPISGHKSVSWYQQVLGQGPQFIFQYYEKEERGRGNFPDRFSARQFPNYSSELNVNALLLGDSALYLCASSLATDSFYGYTFGSGTRLTVV.

This clonotype occurred a few times. CDR3 DNA: TGTGCCGGTAGACTAGCGGGAGGGCCGAGGAATGAGCAGTTCTTC. Residues: CAGRLAGGPRNEQFF. The chain uses TRBV5-4 and TRBJ2-1; 14 nucleotides align to TRBD2. In germline, CDR1 is SGHNT, CDR2 YYREEE (reference sequence). The V gene end was trimmed by 10 bases and the J gene end by 7 bases; junction bases not matched to a gene: 10. The CDR3 is 15 residues long.

Many counts were recorded for this clonotype. The V call is TRBV11-2, the J call TRBJ2-7; 11 bases agree with TRBD2. Looked up from germline, CDR1 is SGHAT and CDR2 is FQNNGV. V lost 5 bases to trimming and J lost 3 bases; unmatched junction nucleotides: 6. The CDR3 contains 15 residues. The CDR3 sequence is CASSPRGTSGYEQYF. In DNA, the CDR3 is TGTGCCAGCAGCCCAAGGGGGACTAGCGGCTACGAGCAGTACTTC. Full variable domain (remainder filled in from reference TRBV11-2 and TRBJ2-7): EAGVAQSPRYKIIEKRQSVAFWCNPISGHATLYWYQQILGQGPKLLIQFQNNGVVDDSQLPKDRFSAERLKGVDSTLKIQPAKLEDSAVYLCASSPRGTSGYEQYFGPGTRLTVT.

At least ten counts were recorded for this clonotype. This chain links TRBV10-3 with TRBJ2-2, with D perhaps matching TRBD1 (5 bases). V lost 4 bases to trimming and J lost 4 bases, with 13 bases between them. From germline, CDR1 is ENHRY and CDR2 SYGVKD. The CDR3 is made up of 15 amino acids. The CDR3 loop is CAISVRQGSTGELFF. The CDR3 coding sequence is TGTGCCATCAGTGTTCGGCAGGGATCCACCGGGGAGCTGTTTTTT.

The V gene is TRBV28, the J gene TRBJ2-1; 11 nucleotides align to TRBD2. J lost 0 bases, V lost 4 bases, and 5 bases had no gene match. This CDR3 comprises 17 residues. The germline V gene encodes CDR1 MDHEN and CDR2 SYDVKM. CDR3 sequence (DNA): TGTGCCAGCAGTTCATACCTAGCGGGAGGCTCCTACAATGAGCAGTTCTTC. It yields the protein CASSSYLAGGSYNEQFF.

This clonotype has ten or more counts. CDR3 residues: CASRETGTSGGVAKNIQYF. The CDR3 DNA reads TGTGCCAGCAGGGAAACCGGGACTAGCGGGGGGGTAGCCAAAAACATTCAGTACTTC. The rearrangement joins TRBV6-1 to TRBJ2-4, with TRBD2 matching over 16 bases. The germline V gene encodes CDR1 MNHNS and CDR2 SASEGT. With V trimmed by 6 bases and J by 0 bases, 8 bases remained unmatched. The CDR3 is 19 amino acids.

The CDR3 region is CATSDLSGGKLFF. The CDR3 DNA reads as TGTGCCACCAGTGATTTGTCCGGTGGAAAACTGTTTTTT. The chain joins TRBV24-1 to TRBJ1-4, with D unresolved. The CDR3 has 13 amino acids. Germline CDR1 reads KGHDR; CDR2 reads SFDVKD. The V end was cut by 0 bases, the J end by 10 bases, with 8 bases between.

Ten or more counts support this clonotype. The chain joins TRBV11-3 to TRBJ2-7; 9 bases are a match to TRBD1. The germline V gene encodes CDR1 SGHNT and CDR2 YENEEA. The ends lost 4 bases at V and 7 bases at J; junction bases unmatched: 5. The CDR3 covers 13 residues. The CDR3 DNA is TGTGCCAGCAGCTGGACAGGGGTTGGTGAGCAGTACTTC. Its protein product is CASSWTGVGEQYF. Full variable domain (missing parts from reference TRBV11-3 and TRBJ2-7): EAGVVQSPRYKIIEKKQPVAFWCNPISGHNTLYWYLQNLGQGPELLIRYENEEAVDDSQLPKDRFSAERLKGVDSTLKIQPAELGDSAVYLCASSWTGVGEQYFGPGTRLTVT.

This clonotype was observed at least ten times. V and J are TRBV11-2 and TRBJ2-1; 7 bases line up with TRBD2. The CDR3 is 13 amino acids. The V gene's germline CDR1 is SGHAT and CDR2 FQNNGV. After removal of 5 bases from V and 4 bases from J, the junction contained 2 bases not matched to a gene. The CDR3 sequence is CASSQAGYNEQFF. The CDR3 nucleotides read TGTGCCAGCAGCCAAGCGGGGTACAATGAGCAGTTCTTC. Using reference TRBV11-2 and TRBJ2-1 for the parts outside the CDR3, the full variable domain is EAGVAQSPRYKIIEKRQSVAFWCNPISGHATLYWYQQILGQGPKLLIQFQNNGVVDDSQLPKDRFSAERLKGVDSTLKIQPAKLEDSAVYLCASSQAGYNEQFFGPGTRLTVL.

In its sample, this clonotype was seen a few times. The CDR3 bases are TGTGCCAGCAGCCCTCCAACCGGGGATAACTATGGCTACACCTTC. Translated, it gives CASSPPTGDNYGYTF. The chain employs TRBV12-3 or TRBV12-4 and TRBJ1-2, with no clear D. The CDR3 consists of 15 residues. The V gene lost 6 bases and the J gene lost 1 base, with 15 bases spanning the gap.

This clonotype appeared many times. The rearrangement uses TRBV12-3 or TRBV12-4 and TRBJ1-1; D gene uncertain. V was clipped by 3 bases and J by 4 bases, with 9 bases between them. The CDR3 totals 13 residues. CDR3 DNA: TGTGCCAGCAGTTTGAGGGAGTCCACTGAAGCTTTCTTT. Translated: CASSLRESTEAFF.

The sample holds a few counts of this clonotype. The rearrangement joins TRBV18 to TRBJ1-6; 7 bases map to TRBD1. The CDR3 runs to 14 residues. CDR1 is KGHSH, CDR2 LQKENI, per germline. The V segment lost 3 bases and the J segment 10 bases; nucleotides outside the gene matches: 6. Here the CDR3 DNA reads TGTGCCAGCTCACCTCAGGACAGGACCTCACCCCTCCACTTT. As protein: CASSPQDRTSPLHF.

This clonotype has ten or more counts. The gene calls are TRBV7-9 and TRBJ2-1; no definite D call. Germline V gene data show CDR1 as SEHNR and CDR2 as FQNEAQ (reference sequence). The CDR3 is 17 residues long. V lost 4 bases, J lost 0 bases, and 16 bases lay in between. The CDR3 DNA is TGTGCCAGCAGCTCCGTAATAGGCACCCCCTCCTACAATGAGCAGTTCTTC. Encoded protein: CASSSVIGTPSYNEQFF.

The rearrangement uses TRBV10-3 and TRBJ2-7, with 13 bases identical to TRBD2. Germline trimming cut 8 bases from V and 4 bases from J; bases unmatched to any gene: 8. CDR3 size: 15 residues. From germline, CDR1 is ENHRY and CDR2 SYGVKD. CDR3 in DNA: TGTGCCATCCTGGGACTAGCGGGGACCAAATACGAGCAGTACTTC. Translation: CAILGLAGTKYEQYF.

This clonotype turned up a few times. The CDR3 DNA is TGTGCCACCAGTGACTCCGGGACTGCGAACACCGGGGAGCTGTTTTTT. The encoded protein is CATSDSGTANTGELFF. The V gene is TRBV24-1, the J gene TRBJ2-2; TRBD2 is a possible D gene (6 bases). CDR1 KGHDR and CDR2 SFDVKD come from the germline V gene. With 4 bases removed from V and 0 bases from J, the gap between germline ends came to 11 bases. The CDR3 totals 16 residues.

This clonotype was counted many times. The V and J genes are TRBV19 and TRBJ1-5; 8 positions agree with TRBD1. V trimming: 0 bases; J trimming: 5 bases; junction bases outside the gene matches: 24. CDR3 length equals 22 residues. Germline assignment: CDR1 LNHDA and CDR2 SQIVND (reference sequence). The CDR3 nucleotides read TGTGCCAGTAGTATAGACCTCTGGACCAGGGGGCCGGAAAATTTACGAGATCAGCCCCAGCATTTT. It translates to CASSIDLWTRGPENLRDQPQHF.